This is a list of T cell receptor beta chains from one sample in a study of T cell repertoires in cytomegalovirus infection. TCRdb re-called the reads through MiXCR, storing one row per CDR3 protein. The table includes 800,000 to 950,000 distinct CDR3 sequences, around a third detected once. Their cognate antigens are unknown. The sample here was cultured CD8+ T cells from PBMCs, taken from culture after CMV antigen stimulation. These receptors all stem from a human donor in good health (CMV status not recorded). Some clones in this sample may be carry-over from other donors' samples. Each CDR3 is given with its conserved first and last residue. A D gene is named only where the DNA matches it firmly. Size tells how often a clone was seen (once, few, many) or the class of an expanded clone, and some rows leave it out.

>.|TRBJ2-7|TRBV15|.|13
CATRPGGFYEQYF
TGTGCCACCAGACCAGGGGGGTTCTACGAGCAGTACTTC
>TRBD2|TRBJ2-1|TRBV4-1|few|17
CASSQVLASGGGSEQFF
TGCGCCAGCAGCCAAGTATTGGCTAGCGGGGGGGGGTCTGAGCAGTTCTTC
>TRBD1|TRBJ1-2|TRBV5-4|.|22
CASSPGTGAFQRTVRANYGYTF
TGTGCCAGCAGCCCGGGGACAGGGGCCTTCCAGAGAACCGTTCGGGCTAACTATGGCTACACCTTC
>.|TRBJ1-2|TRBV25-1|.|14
CASSEKGAAYGYTF
TGTGCCAGCAGTGAGAAAGGGGCGGCCTATGGCTACACCTTC
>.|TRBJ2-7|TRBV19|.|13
CASSMSSAYEQYF
TGTGCCAGTAGTATGTCCTCAGCCTACGAGCAGTACTTC
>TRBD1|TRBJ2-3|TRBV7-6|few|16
CASSLVAGGVTDTQYF
TGTGCCAGCAGCTTAGTCGCAGGGGGCGTCACAGATACGCAGTATTTT
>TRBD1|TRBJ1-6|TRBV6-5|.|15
CASSYSRGQSSPLHF
TGTGCCAGCAGTTACTCGCGGGGACAGAGTTCACCCCTCCACTTT
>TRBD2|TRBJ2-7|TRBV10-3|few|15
CAISDRAGVSYEQYF
TGTGCCATCAGTGATCGGGCGGGGGTCTCCTACGAGCAGTACTTC
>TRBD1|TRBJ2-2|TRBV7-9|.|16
CASSSPLRQGAGELFF
TGTGCCAGCAGCTCACCTCTTCGACAGGGGGCCGGGGAGCTGTTTTTT
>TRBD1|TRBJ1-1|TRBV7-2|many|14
CASQTGTGDTEAFF
TGTGCCAGCCAAACCGGGACAGGGGATACTGAAGCTTTCTTT
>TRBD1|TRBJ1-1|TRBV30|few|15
CAWSIRGHGYTEAFF
TGTGCCTGGAGTATAAGGGGGCACGGGTACACTGAAGCTTTCTTT
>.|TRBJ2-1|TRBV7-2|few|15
CASSLFSATRDEQFF
TGTGCCAGCAGCTTGTTCTCAGCGACTAGGGATGAGCAGTTCTTC
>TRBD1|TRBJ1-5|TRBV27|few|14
CASREGAGNQPQHF
TGTGCCAGCAGGGAGGGGGCAGGTAATCAGCCCCAGCATTTT
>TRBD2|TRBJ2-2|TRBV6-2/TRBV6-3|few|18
CASSYSPTSGGGTGELFF
TGTGCCAGCAGTTACAGCCCGACTAGCGGGGGCGGCACCGGGGAGCTGTTTTTT
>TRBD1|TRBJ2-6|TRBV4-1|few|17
CASSQGAGGYGANVLTF
TGCGCCAGCAGCCAAGGCGCAGGGGGCTATGGGGCCAACGTCCTGACTTTC
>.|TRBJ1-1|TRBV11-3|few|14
CASSLTTRNTEAFF
TGTGCCAGCAGCCTAACGACACGGAACACTGAAGCTTTCTTT
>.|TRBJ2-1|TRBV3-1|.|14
CASSQVDNYNEQFF
TGTGCCAGCAGCCAAGTGGACAACTACAATGAGCAGTTCTTC
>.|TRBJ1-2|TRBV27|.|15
CASSLGGGRPYGYTF
TGTGCCAGCAGTTTAGGCGGCGGCAGGCCCTATGGCTACACCTTC
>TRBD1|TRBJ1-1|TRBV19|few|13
CASSERGHTEAFF
TGTGCCAGTAGTGAGAGGGGGCACACTGAAGCTTTCTTT
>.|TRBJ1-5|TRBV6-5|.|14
CASSYVGHLRPQHF
TGTGCCAGCAGTTATGTGGGGCATTTACGGCCCCAGCATTTT
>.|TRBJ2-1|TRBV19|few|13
CASSISLREEQFF
TGTGCCAGTAGTATATCCCTGAGGGAAGAGCAGTTCTTC
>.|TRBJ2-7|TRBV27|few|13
CASSLLSAGEQYF
TGTGCCAGCAGTTTACTATCCGCCGGCGAGCAGTACTTC
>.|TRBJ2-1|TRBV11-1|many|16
CASSLPGVGSYNEQFF
TGTGCCAGCAGCTTACCAGGGGTGGGCTCCTACAATGAGCAGTTCTTC
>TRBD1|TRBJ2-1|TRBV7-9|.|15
CASTLDRGGYNEQFF
TGTGCCAGCACCCTCGACAGGGGCGGCTACAATGAGCAGTTCTTC
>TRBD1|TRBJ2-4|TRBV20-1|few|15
CSADHRGSYKNIQYF
TGCAGTGCAGACCACAGGGGGTCCTACAAAAACATTCAGTACTTC
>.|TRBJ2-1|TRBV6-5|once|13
CASAAGAANEQFF
TGTGCCAGCGCAGCCGGGGCGGCGAATGAGCAGTTCTTC
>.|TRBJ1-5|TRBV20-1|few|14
CSAGEEGHNQPQHF
TGCAGTGCTGGCGAGGAGGGGCATAATCAGCCCCAGCATTTT
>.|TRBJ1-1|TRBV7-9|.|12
CAARVGNTEAFF
TGTGCCGCCAGGGTAGGGAACACTGAAGCTTTCTTT
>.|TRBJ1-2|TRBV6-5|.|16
CASSYLGGAGSYGYTF
TGTGCCAGCAGTTACTTGGGGGGGGCAGGTTCCTATGGCTACACCTTC
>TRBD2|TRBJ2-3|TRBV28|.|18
CASSLAGAGGRSTDTQYF
TGTGCCAGCAGCCTCGCGGGAGCGGGGGGCCGAAGCACAGATACGCAGTATTTT
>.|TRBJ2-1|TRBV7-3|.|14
CASSFADSNNEQFF
TGTGCCAGCAGCTTTGCCGACAGTAACAATGAGCAGTTCTTC
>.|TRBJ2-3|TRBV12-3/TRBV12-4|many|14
CASSMGLHTDTQYF
TGTGCCAGCAGTATGGGACTTCACACAGATACGCAGTATTTT
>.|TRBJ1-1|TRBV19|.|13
CASSPRRPPGAFF
TGTGCCAGTAGTCCCCGACGTCCCCCGGGGGCTTTCTTT
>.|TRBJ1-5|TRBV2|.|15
CASRPHRGLDQPQHF
TGTGCCAGCAGACCCCATAGGGGCTTAGATCAGCCCCAGCATTTT
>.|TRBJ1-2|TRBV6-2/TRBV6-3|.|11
CASTDTDGYTF
TGTGCCAGCACCGACACCGATGGCTACACCTTC
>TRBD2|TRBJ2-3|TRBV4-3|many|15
CASSQDRGGADTQYF
TGCGCCAGCAGCCAAGATCGCGGGGGGGCAGATACGCAGTATTTT
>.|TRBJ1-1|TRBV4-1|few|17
CASSQQQLGTLATEAFF
TGCGCCAGCAGCCAACAACAATTAGGGACTCTCGCCACTGAAGCTTTCTTT
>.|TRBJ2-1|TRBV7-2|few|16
CASSFLGPLVKDEQFF
TGTGCCAGCAGCTTCCTTGGACCGCTGGTAAAGGATGAGCAGTTCTTC
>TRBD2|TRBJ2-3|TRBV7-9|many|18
CASSLEASGGPSADTQYF
TGTGCCAGCAGCTTAGAAGCTAGCGGGGGTCCGTCCGCAGATACGCAGTATTTT
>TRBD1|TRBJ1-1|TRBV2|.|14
CASSPGGRYTEAFF
TGTGCCAGCAGTCCAGGGGGCAGATACACTGAAGCTTTCTTT
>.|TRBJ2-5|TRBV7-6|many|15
CASSLPRQTSQTQYF
TGTGCCAGCAGCTTACCTCGGCAGACCAGTCAGACCCAGTACTTC